This T cell receptor (beta chain) was captured by sequencing in a study of identical twins. This clonotype was counted only a few times. Its target is unknown. TCRdb passed the 5' RACE reads through MiXCR, listing each CDR3 protein once. The sample shows fewer than 900,000 distinct CDR3 sequences, 18% of them seen only once. Study findings and constraints: Cross-sectional statistics underpinned the conclusions; the same donors were not followed.

This CDR3 contains 15 residues. Trimming shortened V by 3 bases and J by 1 base, and 12 bases separated the two germline ends. Germline V gene sequence: CDR1 MNHNS, CDR2 SASEGT. These records were also assigned to another study, of T cells expressing NK-cell markers. That work contributes: Four of the donors also had these clonotypes leading their CD3+CD56-NKG2C+ fraction.

The genes are TRBV6-1 and TRBJ1-1; perhaps TRBD1 as D (6 bases). The clonotype comes from a woman aged 18-30 years in good health. The sample consisted of PBMCs. In DNA, the CDR3 is TGTGCCAGCAGTGAGGCCGGACAGAAGAACACTGAAGCTTTCTTT. Translating it yields CASSEAGQKNTEAFF.